The T cell receptor beta chain under discussion was sequenced for a study of shared clonotypes between healthy human individuals. This table comes from immunoSEQ multiplex PCR, and its TCRdb copy is limited to in-frame clones, with some not included. The top ten hold about 33% of the sample, which has 650,000 to 700,000 clones, 90% seen once. Germline CDR1 reads MNHEY; CDR2 reads SMNVEV (reference sequence). There are 14 residues in the CDR3. Between the trimmed V and J ends, which lost 7 bases and 1 base, there was a span of 10 bases. Sequencing used memory CD8+ T cells from PBMCs. Subset: CD45RO+ cells pooled with CCR7-negative TemRA cells. The sequence derives from a man aged 18-30 years in good health. Some clones in this sample may be carry-over from other donors' samples. The rearrangement links TRBV27 to TRBJ2-2; no firm D call. The CDR3 DNA reads as TGTGCCAGCAACATTGACGGGAACACCGGGGAGCTGTTTTTT. It yields the protein CASNIDGNTGELFF.